The entry below describes one T cell receptor (beta chain). What it binds is unknown. Profiling relied on immunoSEQ multiplex PCR, and the TCRdb table lists in-frame clones only, not all of them. The sample holds about 50,000 clones, 80% to 85% seen once. The sample originates from a study of OX40 agonist ivuxolimab in advanced cancers. At the level of the study: With ivuxolimab, an agonistic anti-OX40 (CD134) antibody, patients were treated.

The cohort excluded patients with autoimmune disease history or systemic immunosuppression. V shed 0 bases and J 1 base; nucleotides not matched to a gene: 11. The CDR3 runs 19 residues. Looked up from germline, CDR1 is MNHNS and CDR2 is SASEGT. Study-wide points: CD4+ and CD8+ T cells in blood underwent clonal expansion by week 6 at 0.1 to 3.0 mg/kg.

V usage is TRBV6-1 and J usage is TRBJ2-2, with 7 nucleotides matching TRBD2. The clonotype comes from an adult with an advanced solid tumor such as melanoma, head and neck, liver or kidney cancer. The starting material was CD4+ or CD8+ T cells sorted from blood, obtained in a trial of the OX40 agonist ivuxolimab. The CDR3 sequence is CASSEALLGGRMNTGELFF. The CDR3 DNA follows: TGTGCCAGCAGTGAAGCGCTTCTGGGAGGGAGAATGAACACCGGGGAGCTGTTTTTT.